These T cell receptor beta chains were read from a single sample in a study of CD8 T cells in Susac syndrome. MiXCR, run by TCRdb on the immunoSEQ multiplex PCR reads, gives a single entry per CDR3 protein. The sample holds roughly 200,000 distinct CDR3 sequences; approximately 94% are singletons and the top ten take under 0.095%. The sample was CD4+ T cells from PBMCs. These receptor sequences come from a human donor with multiple sclerosis. Each CDR3 is given with its conserved first and last residue. The D gene is left open where the match is weak. Only part of the rows carry a size: once, few, many, or a class if the clone is expanded.

V gene	clone size	J gene	D gene	CDR3 DNA	CDR3 protein
TRBV27	.	TRBJ2-7	.	TGTGCCAGCACCAAGAGTGGCAGGCCCTACTCCTACGAGCAGTACTTC	CASTKSGRPYSYEQYF
TRBV2	.	TRBJ1-2	TRBD1	TGTGCCAGCATCCTTCGGACAGGAGTCTATGGCTACACCTTC	CASILRTGVYGYTF
TRBV9	.	TRBJ2-1	.	TGTGCCAGCAGCACTACTGGTGGCTCCTACAATGAGCAGTTCTTC	CASSTTGGSYNEQFF
TRBV9	.	TRBJ1-6	.	TGTGCCAGCAGCACCCAGAATAATTCACCCCTCCACTTT	CASSTQNNSPLHF
TRBV5-1	.	TRBJ2-7	TRBD2	TGCGCCAGCAGCCGGAGCGGGGGCTCCTACGAGCAGTACTTC	CASSRSGGSYEQYF
TRBV12-3/TRBV12-4	.	TRBJ1-2	.	TGTGCCAGCAGCCTCGACAGAGGGCAACGACCTAACTATGGCTACACCTTC	CASSLDRGQRPNYGYTF
TRBV19	.	TRBJ2-3	.	TGTGCCAGTAGTATCGGGAATACGCAGTATTTT	CASSIGNTQYF
TRBV3-1	once	TRBJ2-7	TRBD2	TGTGCCAGCAGCCAAGGCTCGGGACTAGCGGCCCTCGAGCAGTACTTC	CASSQGSGLAALEQYF
TRBV28	.	TRBJ1-1	.	TGTGCCAGCGGCAGGGGAGCGAACACTGAAGCTTTCTTT	CASGRGANTEAFF
TRBV5-6	.	TRBJ1-2	.	TGTGCCAGCAGCCTTGTTCAAGTCGACTATGGCTACACCTTC	CASSLVQVDYGYTF
TRBV5-4	.	TRBJ2-1	TRBD1	TGTGCCAGCGGTGGACAGGGAGTGGATGAGCAGTTCTTC	CASGGQGVDEQFF
TRBV30	.	TRBJ2-3	.	TGTGCCTGGAGCAGGGCAGATACGCAGTATTTT	CAWSRADTQYF
TRBV5-6	.	TRBJ2-4	.	TGTGCCAGCAGCTTGAGGATCCTAAACATTCAGTACTTC	CASSLRILNIQYF
TRBV30	.	TRBJ2-1	TRBD2	TGTGCCTGCCCCGAGCGCACCGGGACTATCAATGAGCAGTTCTTC	CACPERTGTINEQFF
TRBV19	.	TRBJ1-2	TRBD1	TGTGCCAGTAGCATACAGGGGGCGAGGGACTATGGCTACACCTTC	CASSIQGARDYGYTF
TRBV28	.	TRBJ1-1	.	TGTGCCAGCTTTAACCCCACAGCATTCAACACTGAAGCTTTCTTT	CASFNPTAFNTEAFF
TRBV6-2/TRBV6-3	.	TRBJ1-5	.	TGTGCCAGCACCGCACGTACATCTCAGCCCCAGCATTTT	CASTARTSQPQHF
TRBV3-1	.	TRBJ1-2	.	TGTGCCAGCAGCCCCTGGGGAGCTAACTATGGCTACACCTTC	CASSPWGANYGYTF
TRBV27	.	TRBJ1-4	.	TGTGCCAGCAGTTTCGGGACCGGTGAAAAACTGTTTTTT	CASSFGTGEKLFF
TRBV4-1	.	TRBJ1-5	TRBD1	TGCGCCAGCAGCGGACTGACAGGGTCAAATCAGCCCCAGCATTTT	CASSGLTGSNQPQHF
TRBV12-3/TRBV12-4	.	TRBJ1-5	.	TGTGCCAGCAGTTCAGCGGACAGCAATCAGCCCCAGCATTTT	CASSSADSNQPQHF
TRBV12-3/TRBV12-4	.	TRBJ1-5	.	TGTGCCAGCAGTCCTATCGGCCAGCCCCAGCATTTT	CASSPIGQPQHF
TRBV20-1	.	TRBJ1-5	.	TGCAGTGCTACCGGCTCGACTGATAGCAATCAGCCCCAGCATTTT	CSATGSTDSNQPQHF
TRBV4-1	.	TRBJ1-5	TRBD1	TGCGCCAGCAGCCAAGATGGGCAGGGGGCTGGAGAACGTGGGCAGCCCCAGCATTTT	CASSQDGQGAGERGQPQHF
TRBV11-2	.	TRBJ2-1	TRBD2	TGTGCCAGCAGCCCCGGGACTAGCGGCACGTACAATGAGCAGTTCTTC	CASSPGTSGTYNEQFF
TRBV7-9	.	TRBJ2-7	.	TGTGCCAGCAGCTTAAGGGTCTCCTACGAGCAGTACTTC	CASSLRVSYEQYF
TRBV3-1	.	TRBJ1-6	.	TGTGCCAGCAGCCCCCGGACAGATAATTCACCCCTCCACTTT	CASSPRTDNSPLHF
TRBV2	.	TRBJ1-3	.	TGTGCCAGCAGTCCGCGGCAGGGCGATGGAAACACCATATATTTT	CASSPRQGDGNTIYF
TRBV7-2	.	TRBJ2-3	.	TGTGCCAGCAGCTTAGACCCCCCGGATACGCAGTATTTT	CASSLDPPDTQYF
TRBV28	.	TRBJ2-5	.	TGTGCCAGCAGTCCAGATGAGGCCAGGGGAGGCTTGGGGGAGACCCAGTACTTC	CASSPDEARGGLGETQYF
TRBV12-3/TRBV12-4	.	TRBJ2-5	TRBD1	TGTGCCAGCAGTCCGGGACAGGGGACCCAAGAGACCCAGTACTTC	CASSPGQGTQETQYF
TRBV7-9	.	TRBJ1-1	.	TGTGCCAGCAGCTTACTACAGGGACGGGACACTGAAGCTTTCTTT	CASSLLQGRDTEAFF
TRBV28	.	TRBJ2-7	TRBD1	TGTGCCAGCAGTTTATTCCGGACAGGGGGCTTGTGGGAGCAGTACTTC	CASSLFRTGGLWEQYF